Listed below are T cell receptor beta chains from one sample, sequenced in a study of Graves' ophthalmopathy and Graves' hyperthyroidism. TCRdb independently ran MiXCR on the multiplex PCR reads; one entry per CDR3 protein. Of around 1.1 million distinct CDR3 sequences listed, about 38% are singletons. The sample comprised peripheral blood or thyroid tissue (not recorded which). The receptor source for this set is an adult man with Graves' hyperthyroidism. Both conserved end residues are part of each CDR3. The D gene is left open where the match is weak. Expanded clones are given a class, and other clones once, few, many or no size at all.

D,V,size,J,length,CDR3,DNA
TRBD1,TRBV11-2,few,TRBJ2-7,18,CASSSLLTGTGLIYEQYF,TGTGCCAGCAGTTCCCTCCTGACCGGGACAGGGTTAATCTACGAGCAGTACTTC
-,TRBV7-2,many,TRBJ1-2,16,CASSFQTGQPPAGYTF,TGTGCCAGCAGCTTTCAGACCGGGCAACCCCCTGCAGGCTACACCTTC
-,TRBV7-2,-,TRBJ1-6,16,CASSTRAGAYNSPLHF,TGTGCCAGCTCGACCAGGGCCGGGGCGTACAATTCACCCCTCCACTTT
-,TRBV7-2,once,TRBJ1-6,13,CASSARGNSPLHF,TGTGCCAGCAGTGCAAGGGGGAATTCACCCCTCCACTTT
-,TRBV20-1,many,TRBJ2-5,13,CSPTGVIQETQYF,TGCAGTCCCACCGGAGTAATCCAAGAGACCCAGTACTTC
-,TRBV20-1,-,TRBJ2-5,16,CSARDGTGVVRETQYF,TGCAGTGCTAGAGATGGAACGGGGGTTGTACGAGAGACCCAGTACTTC
-,TRBV7-8,many,TRBJ2-7,15,CASSTPRGVSVEQYF,TGTGCCAGCAGCACTCCCCGGGGAGTCTCTGTCGAGCAGTACTTC
TRBD2,TRBV20-1,many,TRBJ2-7,12,CSPGGGKDEQYF,TGCAGCCCCGGGGGGGGGAAGGACGAGCAGTACTTC
-,TRBV20-1,few,TRBJ2-5,14,CSANRPGALETQYF,TGCAGTGCTAATAGACCGGGGGCTTTAGAGACCCAGTACTTC
-,TRBV5-1,-,TRBJ1-4,16,CASSLAGGPTNEKLFF,TGCGCCAGCAGCTTGGCCGGAGGACCAACTAATGAAAAACTGTTTTTT
-,TRBV9,many,TRBJ1-5,14,CASSEGTGNQPQHF,TGTGCCAGCAGCGAGGGGACCGGCAATCAGCCCCAGCATTTT
-,TRBV3-1,few,TRBJ2-7,14,CASSNRVSSYEQYF,TGTGCCAGCAGTAACAGGGTGAGCTCCTACGAGCAGTACTTC
-,TRBV20-1,many,TRBJ2-5,16,CSATSSLMVFGETQYF,TGCAGTGCTACCTCCAGTTTGATGGTGTTCGGAGAGACCCAGTACTTC
-,TRBV4-3,many,TRBJ1-2,14,CASRLMGQNYGYTF,TGCGCCAGCAGGCTAATGGGGCAGAACTATGGCTACACCTTC
TRBD1,TRBV7-2,few,TRBJ1-5,14,CASSWSQGVQPQHF,TGTGCCAGCAGCTGGTCCCAGGGGGTTCAGCCCCAGCATTTT
-,TRBV29-1,many,TRBJ2-7,13,CSVGGIKTYEQYF,TGCAGCGTTGGGGGCATTAAGACCTACGAGCAGTACTTC
TRBD1,TRBV2,-,TRBJ1-2,13,CAGSETGNYGYTF,TGTGCCGGCAGTGAGACAGGGAACTATGGCTACACCTTC
TRBD1,TRBV2,-,TRBJ2-2,16,CASYGRTGANTGELFF,TGTGCCAGCTACGGTAGGACAGGGGCGAACACCGGGGAGCTGTTTTTT
-,TRBV7-2,few,TRBJ2-5,18,CASSQDQARGDIRETQYF,TGTGCCAGCAGCCAAGATCAAGCAAGGGGTGATATTCGGGAGACCCAGTACTTC
TRBD1,TRBV10-3,many,TRBJ1-2,16,CAISSLKIGTAYGYTF,TGTGCCATCAGTAGCCTTAAGATCGGGACAGCTTATGGCTACACCTTC
TRBD1,TRBV18,many,TRBJ1-2,15,CASSPGQGPSYGYTF,TGTGCCAGCTCACCGGGACAGGGTCCTTCCTATGGCTACACCTTC
TRBD1,TRBV19,few,TRBJ1-5,13,CASGDRVNQPQHF,TGTGCCAGCGGGGACAGGGTTAATCAGCCCCAGCATTTT
TRBD1,TRBV7-9,-,TRBJ2-5,15,CASSLETGETETQYF,TGCGCCAGCAGCTTGGAGACAGGGGAAACGGAGACCCAGTACTTC
-,TRBV9,-,TRBJ2-7,13,CTSSVTGENEQYF,TGTACCAGCAGCGTCACCGGGGAAAACGAGCAGTACTTC
TRBD1,TRBV30,few,TRBJ1-1,12,CAWDPGQAEAFF,TGTGCCTGGGACCCGGGACAGGCAGAAGCTTTCTTT
TRBD1,TRBV28,once,TRBJ1-5,15,CASSPGQSGNQPQHF,TGTGCCAGCAGTCCGGGACAGTCCGGCAATCAGCCCCAGCATTTT
-,TRBV20-1,-,TRBJ2-2,14,CSASGYANTGELFF,TGCAGTGCTAGCGGATACGCGAACACCGGGGAGCTGTTTTTT
-,TRBV5-1,-,TRBJ1-5,15,CASSLDFDSNQPQHF,TGCGCCAGCAGCTTAGATTTCGACAGTAATCAGCCCCAGCATTTT
TRBD1,TRBV5-1,-,TRBJ1-5,15,CASSLSPGQGQPQHF,TGCGCCAGCAGCCTCTCCCCGGGACAGGGCCAGCCCCAGCATTTT
-,TRBV7-9,many,TRBJ1-6,12,CASSLFDSPLHF,TGTGCCAGCAGCTTATTCGATTCACCCCTCCACTTT
TRBD1,TRBV25-1,-,TRBJ2-5,13,CTSSRQGPETQYF,TGTACCAGCAGCCGACAGGGGCCGGAGACCCAGTACTTC
TRBD1,TRBV10-3,many,TRBJ2-5,15,CAISESGQGGETQYF,TGTGCCATCAGTGAGTCGGGACAGGGAGGAGAGACCCAGTACTTC
TRBD1,TRBV10-3,many,TRBJ2-7,20,CAISDPAGNRGLQLTYEQYF,TGTGCCATCAGTGACCCTGCTGGGAACAGGGGGTTACAACTTACCTACGAGCAGTACTTC
-,TRBV6-6,-,TRBJ2-7,13,CAKRQVIFHEQYF,TGTGCAAAGCGACAGGTTATCTTCCACGAGCAGTACTTC
-,TRBV6-6,few,TRBJ1-1,15,CASSYQGQGNTEAFF,TGTGCCAGCAGTTACCAAGGGCAGGGGAACACTGAAGCTTTCTTT
TRBD1,TRBV10-2,-,TRBJ1-1,14,CASSAGTDYTEAFF,TGTGCCAGCAGTGCCGGGACAGACTACACTGAAGCTTTCTTT
-,TRBV10-3,many,TRBJ1-5,17,CAISESKRVRVNQPQHF,TGTGCCATCAGTGAGTCGAAACGTGTGCGGGTCAATCAGCCCCAGCATTTT
TRBD1,TRBV7-9,many,TRBJ1-1,14,CASGRTGMNTEAFF,TGTGCCAGCGGACGGACAGGGATGAACACTGAAGCTTTCTTT
TRBD2,TRBV24-1,many,TRBJ2-2,15,CATSGSGANTGELFF,TGTGCCACCAGTGGGAGCGGGGCGAACACCGGGGAGCTGTTTTTT
-,TRBV27,-,TRBJ1-1,11,CASAGRTEAFF,TGTGCGAGCGCTGGGAGGACTGAAGCTTTCTTT
-,TRBV6-2/TRBV6-3,few,TRBJ1-1,12,CASRPDFTEAFF,TGTGCCAGCAGGCCGGATTTCACTGAAGCTTTCTTT
TRBD1,TRBV12-3/TRBV12-4,many,TRBJ1-2,11,CASTSGTGLRF,TGTGCCAGCACCTCGGGGACAGGCCTTCGCTTC